This T cell receptor (beta chain) was captured in a study of long-term antiretroviral therapy in people with HIV. Trimming removed 4 bases at V and 3 bases at J, with 10 bases between. The CDR3 is made up of 15 amino acids. The germline CDR1 and CDR2 sequences are MGHRA and YSYEKL. An immunoSEQ assay, version v3.0, was performed at survey level. Generated by immunoSEQ multiplex PCR, the TCRdb table keeps only in-frame clones and is missing some. The repertoire consists of about 25,000 clones, with roughly 85% occurring once and the leading ten covering roughly 15%. The sequences come from unsorted PBMCs, collected 1.2 years after starting antiretroviral therapy. The receptor was isolated from a man in his fifties or sixties with HIV. The gene calls are TRBV4-1 and TRBJ1-6; D unresolved. CDR3 nucleotides: TGCGCCAGCAGCCGAACAGCCAACTATAATTCACCCCTCCACTTT. Protein product: CASSRTANYNSPLHF.